This is a list of T cell receptor beta chains from one sample in a study of molecular identifiers for immune sequencing clone quantification. TCRdb called the PCR reads again in MiXCR, with one record for every CDR3 protein. The sample includes about 86,000 distinct CDR3 sequences, about 23% of them seen just once. The sample comprised naive CD8+ T cells from blood, with Jurkat cell RNA spiked in. The receptors were gathered from a human donor in good health. Some libraries in this study had Jurkat cell RNA spiked in. CDR3s include the opening cysteine and the closing phenylalanine or tryptophan. D genes are given only for firm matches. Only part of the rows carry a size: once, few, many, or a class if the clone is expanded.

TRBJ2-5,13,NA,TRBV20-1,NA,TGCAGTGTCAAAGATAGGGTGGAAGAGACCCAGTACTTC,CSVKDRVEETQYF
TRBJ1-2,16,few,TRBV4-1,NA,TGCGCCAGCAGCCAAGAGCGAGGGATACTTAACTATGGCTACACCTTC,CASSQERGILNYGYTF
TRBJ1-1,13,NA,TRBV18,NA,TGTGCCAGCTCACCGGGGGCGCGCACTGAAGCTTTCTTT,CASSPGARTEAFF
TRBJ2-1,15,NA,TRBV25-1,TRBD2,TGTGCCAGCAGTGAAGTAGGGCTAGCGGGCAATGAGCGGTTCTTC,CASSEVGLAGNERFF
TRBJ2-3,17,many,TRBV5-1,TRBD2,TGCGCCAGCAGCATCGGGACTAGCGGGCAATTCACAGATACGCAGTATTTT,CASSIGTSGQFTDTQYF
TRBJ2-1,15,NA,TRBV11-3,NA,TGTGCTAGCAGCTCAGGGATTAGTGTCTACAATGAGCAGTTCTTC,CASSSGISVYNEQFF
TRBJ2-1,18,few,TRBV6-2/TRBV6-3,TRBD2,TGTGCCAGCAGTCCGGGACTAGCGGGAGTCGGGTCCTACAATGAGCAGTTCTTC,CASSPGLAGVGSYNEQFF
TRBJ1-4,15,NA,TRBV5-1,NA,TGCGCCAGCAGCTTCGGCGTCAGGGACGGTGAAAAACTGTTTTTT,CASSFGVRDGEKLFF
TRBJ2-5,18,many,TRBV7-9,NA,TGTGCCAGCAGCTTAGCGGGCCGCGGCCGGCGTTATCAAGAGACCCAGTACTTC,CASSLAGRGRRYQETQYF
TRBJ2-1,14,NA,TRBV5-5,TRBD2,TGTGCCAGCAGCTCCTGGACTAGTCGTAATGAGCAGTTCTTC,CASSSWTSRNEQFF
TRBJ1-5,18,many,TRBV4-1,NA,TGCGCCAGCAGCCAAAAACCCGCGACAGTTCCCAGCAATCAGCCCCAGCATTTT,CASSQKPATVPSNQPQHF
TRBJ2-1,14,once,TRBV6-2/TRBV6-3,NA,TGTGCCAGCAGAGCTTACGGGTTACTCAATGAGCAGTTCTTC,CASRAYGLLNEQFF
TRBJ1-1,14,many,TRBV27,NA,TGTGCCAGCAGTTTGAGTTCAATGAACACTGAAGCTTTCTTT,CASSLSSMNTEAFF
TRBJ2-1,16,NA,TRBV12-5,TRBD2,TGTGCTAGTGGTCCTGGACTAGCGGGATTGGGGAATGAGCAGTTCTTC,CASGPGLAGLGNEQFF
TRBJ2-7,12,many,TRBV27,NA,TGTGCCACTAAGGGTCCTGGCTACGAGCAGTACTTC,CATKGPGYEQYF